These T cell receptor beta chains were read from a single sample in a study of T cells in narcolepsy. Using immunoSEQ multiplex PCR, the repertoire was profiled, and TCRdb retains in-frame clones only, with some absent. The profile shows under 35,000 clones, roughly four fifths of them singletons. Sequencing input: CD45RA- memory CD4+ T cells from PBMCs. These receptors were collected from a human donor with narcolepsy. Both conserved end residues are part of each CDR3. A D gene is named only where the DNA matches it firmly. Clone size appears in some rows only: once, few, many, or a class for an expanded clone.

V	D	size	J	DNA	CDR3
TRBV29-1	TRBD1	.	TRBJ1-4	TGCAGCGCCGAGACAGGGTCGGATGAAAAACTGTTTTTT	CSAETGSDEKLFF
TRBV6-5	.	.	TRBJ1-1	TGTGCCAGCAGACCCCGGGGGACGGTGAACACTGAAGCTTTCTTT	CASRPRGTVNTEAFF
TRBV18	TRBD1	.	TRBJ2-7	TGTGCCAGCTCACCTCGCGGACAGGGGAGCTCCTACGAGCAGTACTTC	CASSPRGQGSSYEQYF
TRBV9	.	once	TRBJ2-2	TGTGCCAGCAGCGTTGGCTGGACCGACACCGGGGAGCTGTTTTTT	CASSVGWTDTGELFF
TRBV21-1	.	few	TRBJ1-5	TGTGCCAGCAAACCCAGGGGGTTCAATCAGCCCCAGCATTTT	CASKPRGFNQPQHF
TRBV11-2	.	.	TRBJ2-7	TGTGCCAGCCCGCGGATGGCGTGGACGTTGGAGCAGTACTTC	CASPRMAWTLEQYF
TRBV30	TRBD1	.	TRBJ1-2	TGTGCCTGGAGTGCTGGGAGAGACAGGGCTGGCTACACCTTC	CAWSAGRDRAGYTF
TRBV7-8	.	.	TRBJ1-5	TGTGCCAGCAGCCCTAGTAGGCGGGCAGACCCTAATCAGCCCCAGCATTTT	CASSPSRRADPNQPQHF
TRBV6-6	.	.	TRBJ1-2	TGTGCCAGCAGCTCGGGAGCTTTCTATAACTATGGCTACACCTTC	CASSSGAFYNYGYTF
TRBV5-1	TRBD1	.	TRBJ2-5	TGCGCCAGCAGCTTGGAGGGACAGCAAGAGACCCAGTACTTC	CASSLEGQQETQYF
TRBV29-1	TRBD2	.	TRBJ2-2	TGCAGCGCTAGCGGGGGGCGGAACACCGGGGAGCTGTTTTTT	CSASGGRNTGELFF
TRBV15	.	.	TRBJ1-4	TGTGCCACCAGCAGAGATGGGGGGACAACTAATGAAAAACTGTTTTTT	CATSRDGGTTNEKLFF
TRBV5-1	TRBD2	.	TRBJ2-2	TGCGCCAGCAGGGGACTAGCGGGAGGTGACACCGGGGAGCTGTTTTTT	CASRGLAGGDTGELFF
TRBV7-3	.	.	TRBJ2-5	TGTGCCAGCAGCTTTTTCAGTGGGAGAGGGGAGACCCAGTACTTC	CASSFFSGRGETQYF
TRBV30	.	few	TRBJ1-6	TGTGCCTGGAACGTCGGGAGCTCCTATAATTCACCCCTCCACTTT	CAWNVGSSYNSPLHF
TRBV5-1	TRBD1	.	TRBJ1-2	TGCGCCAGCAGCCCCCGGGACAGGAACTATGGCTACACCTTC	CASSPRDRNYGYTF
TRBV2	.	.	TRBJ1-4	TGTGCCAGCAAGATAATCGCAACTAATGAAAAACTGTTTTTT	CASKIIATNEKLFF
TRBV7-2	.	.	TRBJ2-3	TGTGCCAGCAGCTTACGGGGCTCTAGCACAGATACGCAGTATTTT	CASSLRGSSTDTQYF
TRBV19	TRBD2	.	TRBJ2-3	TGTGCCAGTAGTATTGTGGGCGGGGGACCAGATACGCAGTATTTT	CASSIVGGGPDTQYF
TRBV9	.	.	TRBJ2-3	TGTGCCAGCAGCGTTCGCGCCACAGATACGCAGTATTTT	CASSVRATDTQYF
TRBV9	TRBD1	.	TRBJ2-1	TGTGCCAGCAGCGAGGGGACAGGGAGCTACAATGAGCAGTTCTTC	CASSEGTGSYNEQFF
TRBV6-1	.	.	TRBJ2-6	TGTGCCAGCAGCAGGGCTGGGGCCAACGTCCTGACTTTC	CASSRAGANVLTF
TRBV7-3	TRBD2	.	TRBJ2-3	TGTGCCAGCAGCGTTAGCGGGAGTACAGATACGCAGTATTTT	CASSVSGSTDTQYF
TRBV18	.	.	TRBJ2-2	TGTGCCAGCTCACCCCCGAACACCGGGGAGCTGTTTTTT	CASSPPNTGELFF
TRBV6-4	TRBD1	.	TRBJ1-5	TGTGCCAGCAGGGGACAGGGAAGGAGCAATCAGCCCCAGCATTTT	CASRGQGRSNQPQHF
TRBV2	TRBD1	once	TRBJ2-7	TGTGCCAGCAGTGTCGGACAGGGGGCTAGGGAAGAGCAGTACTTC	CASSVGQGAREEQYF
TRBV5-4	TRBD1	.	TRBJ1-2	TGTGCCAGCAGCCCGAAGACAGGGTCCCACCGAGCTAACTATGGCTACACCTTC	CASSPKTGSHRANYGYTF
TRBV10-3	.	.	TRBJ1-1	TGTGCCTCGAGCCATGGCTATCTAAACACTGAAGCTTTCTTT	CASSHGYLNTEAFF
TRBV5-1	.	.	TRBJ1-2	TGCGCCAGCAGCTTGGATTACCGGGACTACCGCAACTATGGCTACACCTTC	CASSLDYRDYRNYGYTF
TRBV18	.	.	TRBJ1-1	TGTGCCAGCTCACCAGCAGGAGACACTGAAGCTTTCTTT	CASSPAGDTEAFF
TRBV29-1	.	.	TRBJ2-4	TGCAGCGTTGAAGCCGGGCTCGGAAACATTCAGTACTTC	CSVEAGLGNIQYF
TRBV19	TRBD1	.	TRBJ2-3	TGTGCCAGTTTGAGCAGGGGGCGAACAGATACGCAGTATTTT	CASLSRGRTDTQYF
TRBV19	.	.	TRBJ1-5	TGTGCCAGAACCGCGATGGGAGGGGGTGGTCAGCCCCAGCATTTT	CARTAMGGGGQPQHF
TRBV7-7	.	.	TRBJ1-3	TGTGCCAGCAGAAATAGGGGCGCAGCGAGCTCTGGAAACACCATATATTTT	CASRNRGAASSGNTIYF